This TCR beta chain came from a study of OX40 agonist ivuxolimab in advanced cancers. Findings and limits, study-wide: Certain nonresponders likewise exhibited a low normalized T-cell clonal expansion. Antigen targets of the expanded peripheral T cells went undetermined. Clonal expansion was seen in CD4+ and CD8+ blood T cells by week 6 at 0.1 to 3.0 mg/kg.

This table comes from immunoSEQ multiplex PCR, and its TCRdb copy is limited to in-frame clones, with some not included. The sample shows 90,000 to 95,000 clones, 80% to 90% of them seen only once. Autoimmune disease history or systemic immunosuppression excluded patients. This CDR3 is built from 13 residues. Germline lookup yields CDR1 MNHEY and CDR2 SVGAGI. Trimming took 5 bases from V and 6 from J, leaving 12 bases between them. As to this clone: Its antigen is undetermined.

The material was CD4+ or CD8+ T cells sorted from blood, obtained in a trial of the OX40 agonist ivuxolimab. The J gene is TRBJ2-3, the V gene TRBV6-5, with D perhaps matching TRBD2 (5 bases). The clonotype originates from an adult with an advanced solid tumor such as melanoma, head and neck, liver or kidney cancer. The CDR3 DNA sequence: TGTGCCAGCAGTCGGGGAGTGTCGGATACGCAGTATTTT. Amino acid sequence: CASSRGVSDTQYF.